This TCR beta chain was documented in a study of OX40 agonist ivuxolimab in advanced cancers. Study-level background: Ivuxolimab was delivered to patients intravenously every 2 weeks at doses spanning 0.01 to 10 mg/kg.

Measured with immunoSEQ multiplex PCR; TCRdb has only the in-frame clones, and not every one. Of more than 50,000 clones listed, roughly 93% were seen once; the top ten hold approximately 19%. V was trimmed by 2 bases and J by 7 bases, leaving 12 bases between them. The CDR3 runs to 14 residues. From germline, CDR1 is MNHNY and CDR2 SVGAGI (reference sequence). J is TRBJ1-5 and V is TRBV6-6; D is uncertain. The input for sequencing was CD4+ or CD8+ T cells sorted from blood, taken in a trial of the OX40 agonist ivuxolimab. The TCR comes from an adult with an advanced solid tumor such as melanoma, head and neck, liver or kidney cancer. The CDR3 sequence is CASSYPGVGQPQHF. CDR3 DNA sequence: TGTGCCAGCAGTTACCCGGGTGTGGGCCAGCCCCAGCATTTT.